The rows below give T cell receptor beta chains drawn from one sample of a study of T cell responses to AZD1222 COVID-19 vaccine. TCRdb's table, derived via immunoSEQ multiplex PCR, lists solely in-frame clones and lacks some. The sample lists about 97,000 clones; over 75% were seen once. The specimen comprised peripheral blood, sampled on day 0 of AZD1222 vaccination. The origin of the receptors is an adult in good health. Each CDR3 is given with its conserved first and last residue. D genes are given only for firm matches. A clone size is listed for some rows: how often the clone was seen (once, few, many), or a class if it is expanded.

D gene | clone size | J gene | V gene | CDR3 protein | CDR3 DNA
NA | NA | TRBJ2-2 | TRBV7-7 | CASSLGVQTGELFF | TGTGCTAGCAGCTTAGGAGTCCAGACCGGGGAGCTGTTTTTT
NA | once | TRBJ1-5 | TRBV2 | CASSALGLGNQPQHF | TGTGCCAGCAGCGCCTTGGGGTTAGGCAATCAGCCCCAGCATTTT
NA | NA | TRBJ1-2 | TRBV7-9 | CASSLAGQRYGYTF | TGTGCCAGCAGCTTAGCGGGGCAGCGCTATGGCTACACCTTC
NA | NA | TRBJ1-5 | TRBV18 | CASSPAGTLWTPQHF | TGTGCCAGCTCACCAGCCGGGACCCTCTGGACGCCCCAGCATTTT
NA | NA | TRBJ2-5 | TRBV7-9 | CASSAQGQIQETQYF | TGTGCCAGCAGCGCCCAAGGACAGATCCAAGAGACCCAGTACTTC
NA | NA | TRBJ1-1 | TRBV3-1/TRBV3-2 | CASRRGGEAFF | TGTGCCAGCCGCAGAGGGGGTGAAGCTTTCTTT
NA | NA | TRBJ1-2 | TRBV6-5 | CASSYSQFIGNYGYTF | TGTGCCAGCAGTTACTCGCAATTTATAGGGAACTATGGCTACACCTTC
TRBD2 | NA | TRBJ2-1 | TRBV6-2/TRBV6-3 | CASSYETGGALSSYNEQFF | TGTGCCAGCAGTTACGAAACGGGGGGGGCGTTAAGCTCCTACAATGAGCAGTTCTTC
TRBD1 | NA | TRBJ2-2 | TRBV11-2 | CASSTVGQELRNTGELFF | TGTGCCAGCAGCACAGTCGGACAGGAGCTCCGAAACACCGGGGAGCTGTTTTTT
NA | few | TRBJ2-7 | TRBV14 | CASGEASGYEQYF | TGTGCCAGCGGTGAGGCGTCGGGCTACGAGCAGTACTTC
TRBD2 | NA | TRBJ2-1 | TRBV19 | CASSTSSGTSGGGEQFF | TGTGCCAGTAGTACATCATCCGGGACTAGCGGGGGGGGTGAGCAGTTCTTC
NA | NA | TRBJ1-1 | TRBV6-5 | CASRRPSRDAEAFF | TGTGCCAGCAGACGACCCTCCAGGGACGCTGAAGCTTTCTTT
NA | NA | TRBJ2-2 | TRBV10-3 | CAIRGGGELFF | TGTGCCATTAGGGGAGGCGGGGAGCTGTTTTTT
TRBD1 | NA | TRBJ2-5 | TRBV6-5 | CASRGQINQETQYF | TGTGCCAGCAGGGGACAGATTAACCAAGAGACCCAGTACTTC
NA | NA | TRBJ1-2 | TRBV11-1 | CASSQDRTSGGYTF | TGTGCCAGCAGTCAAGACAGGACCTCTGGCGGCTACACCTTC
NA | NA | TRBJ2-3 | TRBV15 | CATSSGSGPTDTQYF | TGTGCCACCAGCAGCGGGTCAGGGCCCACAGATACGCAGTATTTT
TRBD1 | NA | TRBJ1-5 | TRBV29-1 | CSVEIDRGLNQPQHF | TGCAGCGTTGAAATAGACAGGGGGCTTAATCAGCCCCAGCATTTT
TRBD1 | once | TRBJ2-3 | TRBV6-2/TRBV6-3 | CASSFQTGGSSASTDTQYF | TGTGCCAGCAGTTTCCAAACAGGGGGGTCTAGCGCAAGCACAGATACGCAGTATTTT